The following is a TCR beta chain sequence with its context. This clonotype turned up a few times. There is no known antigen for this receptor. There are no base qualities to consult, and no much larger clone falls within one base. Every donor in the study was a healthy Caucasian. The twin cohort comprised three pairs of female monozygotic twins, all aged about 18 to 30 years. RNA for TCR libraries was isolated from peripheral blood mononuclear cells. The data were obtained in a study of identical twins (dated by TCRdb to about 2016). About the full investigation: To test whether fetal clonotypes persist, this study deep-sequenced TCR alpha and beta repertoires from monozygotic twins, from unrelated adults of various ages, and from cord blood. To rule out contamination, replicate twin experiments were performed at different times with different library preparation protocols. Study-wide conclusions, independent of this receptor: Zero-insertion analyses could be partly confounded by invariant T cells such as MAIT and iNKT, though diverse VJ usage argued against such confounding for most clonotypes. Compared with coincidental sharing between unrelated individuals, out-of-frame TCR alpha sequences shared between twins had an excess of sequences with low generation probability. In beta out-of-frame sequences, excess twin sharing was weaker, because having fewer shared sequences lowered the signal-to-noise ratio. Because the same donors could not be followed over many years, the conclusions relied on cross-sectional statistical analysis. In monozygotic twins, out-of-frame TCR alpha sharing was systematically underestimated by recombination models, although the models agreed with sharing between unrelated individuals. Abundant cord blood beta clonotypes carried fewer insertions; young adult naive repertoires showed a weaker similar trend, while memory repertoires showed none.

From its cysteine to its phenylalanine, the CDR3 spans 18 amino acids. The read is trimmed to its CDR3 DNA, 54 bases read in frame from base 1. The V and J ends are trimmed by 4 bases and 4 bases, leaving 25 bases between them. CDR1 SGHRS and CDR2 YFSETQ are derived from the germline V gene. Library construction relied on 5' RACE. The sequencing machine was an Illumina HiSeq 2000. A universal primer binding site was added through template switching, and the final cDNA carried a unique molecular identifier so that TCR cDNA molecules could be counted accurately. Specific primers in the conserved constant-segment region were used to synthesize first-strand cDNA for TCR alpha and beta chains. Each cDNA library was double barcoded, with a SMART-Mk sample barcode plus Illumina barcodes, to control for contamination. TruSeq adapter sequences, together with Illumina sample barcodes, were added in two successive PCR steps. The Illumina HiSeq platform was used with custom primers to sequence TCR alpha and beta cDNA libraries. Processing in the source paper ran as follows. MiGEC was used to process raw reads and extract unique molecular identifiers, and MiXCR was used to find CDR3 positions. Recombination models were inferred per individual with the repgenHMM and IGoR tools using an EM algorithm. The analysis of shared clonotypes was done with the tcR package in R, with sharing normalized by the product of cloneset sizes. To study raw recombination without the effects of thymic and clonal selection, out-of-frame nonproductive sequences were analyzed. The raw public reads went through TCRdb reprocessing: fastp at Q25, MiXCR clone calling, in-frame beta chains kept. CDR3 protein sequences are deduplicated, and each keeps its most common genes and DNA. For this entry, the V and J calls and clone size follow TCRdb and not the study's own pipeline. The sample contains 700,000 or so distinct CDR3 sequences, roughly 8% of them found a single time. Of the sample, approximately 0.89% is held by the ten largest clones.

This sample also belongs to another study, concerning yellow fever vaccine responses in identical twins. As that second paper reports: The T cell response to vaccination in identical twins was reported by the authors to appear partly convergent and partly personalized. In the study, vaccine-responding T cell clones were precisely tracked in identical twins.

The chain is encoded by TRBV5-1 joined to TRBJ2-3, with the D assignment possibly TRBD1 or TRBD2, given 5 matching bases for each. What was sequenced was PBMCs. This TCR came from a woman aged 18-29 years in good health. The nucleotide sequence reads as follows: TGCGCCAGCAGCCCGGGACGTTTCCCCGGGCACTCCGCAGATACGCAGTATTTT. This is translated as CASSPGRFPGHSADTQYF.